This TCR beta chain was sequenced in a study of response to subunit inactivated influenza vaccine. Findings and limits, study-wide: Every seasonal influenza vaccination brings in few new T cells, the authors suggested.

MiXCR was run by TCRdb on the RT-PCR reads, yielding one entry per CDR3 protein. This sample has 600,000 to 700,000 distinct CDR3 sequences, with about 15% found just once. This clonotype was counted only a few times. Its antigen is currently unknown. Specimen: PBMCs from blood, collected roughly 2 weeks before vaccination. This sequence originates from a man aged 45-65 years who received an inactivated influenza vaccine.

CDR3 nucleotide sequence: TGTGCCAGCAGACCCTCTAGCGGGAACACAGATACGCAGTATTTT. Amino acid sequence: CASRPSSGNTDTQYF. V is TRBV12-3 or TRBV12-4 and J is TRBJ2-3, with 9 bases matching TRBD2. The V gene end was trimmed by 6 bases and the J gene end by 2 bases; junction bases not matched to a gene: 6. CDR3 length equals 15 residues.